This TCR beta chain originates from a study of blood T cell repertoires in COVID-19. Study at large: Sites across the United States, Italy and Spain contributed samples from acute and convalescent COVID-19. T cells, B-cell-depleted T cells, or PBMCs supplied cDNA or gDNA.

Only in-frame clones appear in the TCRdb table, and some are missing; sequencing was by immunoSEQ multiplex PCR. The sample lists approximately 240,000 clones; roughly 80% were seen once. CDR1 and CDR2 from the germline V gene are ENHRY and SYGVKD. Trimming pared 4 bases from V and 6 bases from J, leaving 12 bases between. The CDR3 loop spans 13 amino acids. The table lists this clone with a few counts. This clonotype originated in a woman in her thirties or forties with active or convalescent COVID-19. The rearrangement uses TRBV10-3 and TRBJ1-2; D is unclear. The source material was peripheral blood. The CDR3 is CAISVDTGDGYTF. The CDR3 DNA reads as TGTGCCATCAGTGTTGACACCGGGGATGGCTACACCTTC.